A selection of T cell receptor beta chains follows, all from one sample in a study of T cell changes during pregnancy in multiple sclerosis. Measured with immunoSEQ multiplex PCR; TCRdb has only the in-frame clones, and not every one. The sample contains some 33,000 clones, 70% to 90% of which appear only once. The sample consisted of CD8+ T cells from peripheral blood mononuclear cells, taken in the third trimester of pregnancy. These receptors were taken from a female donor with multiple sclerosis, enrolled in a pregnancy study. Both conserved end residues are part of each CDR3. A D gene is named only where the DNA matches it firmly. Where a row states a size, it is once, few, many or the class of an expanded clone; other rows omit it.

DNA | CDR3 | J | D | size | length | V
TGTGCCAGCAGCTTAAGGACGTCAGGGTCCTACTACGAGCAGTACTTC | CASSLRTSGSYYEQYF | TRBJ2-7 | . | . | 16 | TRBV5-6
TGTGCCAGCAGCGTAGAAGGAGCGGGGGGCACCAATGAGCAGTTCTTC | CASSVEGAGGTNEQFF | TRBJ2-1 | TRBD2 | . | 16 | TRBV9
TGCGCCAGCAGTGAGGGTCCAGCGTTCCAAGAGACCCAGTACTTC | CASSEGPAFQETQYF | TRBJ2-5 | . | . | 15 | TRBV10-2
TGTGCCAGCAGTGACCTTGGGGTACTAGCGGGCACAGATACGCAGTATTTT | CASSDLGVLAGTDTQYF | TRBJ2-3 | TRBD2 | . | 17 | TRBV6-1
TGTGCCTGGAGGAGGTTGGCTGGAAACACCATATATTTT | CAWRRLAGNTIYF | TRBJ1-3 | . | . | 13 | TRBV30
TGTGCCAGCAGTGAACTAGCGGGAGACTACAATGAGCAGTTCTTC | CASSELAGDYNEQFF | TRBJ2-1 | TRBD2 | medium-sized | 15 | TRBV6-4
TGTGCCAGCAGTTTGAGGCTCTCAGCCTACGAGCAGTACTTC | CASSLRLSAYEQYF | TRBJ2-7 | . | once | 14 | TRBV27
TGTGCCAGCAGCGCCGGGACAGGGGGAAATCAGCCCCAGCATTTT | CASSAGTGGNQPQHF | TRBJ1-5 | TRBD1 | . | 15 | TRBV9
TGTGCCAGCAGTGATCAGACTAGCGGGGAGACCGGGGAGCTGTTTTTT | CASSDQTSGETGELFF | TRBJ2-2 | TRBD2 | . | 16 | TRBV25-1
TGTGCCAGCAGCACCCGGGACAGGGGACTCCCGAAACACTCCTACGAGCAGTACTTC | CASSTRDRGLPKHSYEQYF | TRBJ2-7 | . | . | 19 | TRBV21-1
TGTGCCAGCAGTGCGGACAGGGGACACGAGCAGTACTTC | CASSADRGHEQYF | TRBJ2-7 | TRBD1 | . | 13 | TRBV27
TGTGCCAGCAGCCCGAACCTCTTAGACAATGAGCAGTTCTTC | CASSPNLLDNEQFF | TRBJ2-1 | . | once | 14 | TRBV5-6
TGTGCCAGCAGCTATACTACAGGGGTGGGCGAGCAGTACTTC | CASSYTTGVGEQYF | TRBJ2-7 | TRBD1 | . | 14 | TRBV7-8
TGTGCCAGCTCACCGGTGGGAGACGGGGAGCTGTTTTTT | CASSPVGDGELFF | TRBJ2-2 | . | . | 13 | TRBV18
TGTGCCAGCAGCCCACGGACAGGGGGCAGGAGCTACACCTTC | CASSPRTGGRSYTF | TRBJ1-2 | TRBD1 | once | 14 | TRBV9
TGTGCCAGCAGTGCGGCTACTAGCGGGAGATACAATGAGCAGTTCTTC | CASSAATSGRYNEQFF | TRBJ2-1 | TRBD2 | . | 16 | TRBV27
TGTGCCAGCAGCCGAGACAGTTTTAACTATGGCTACACCTTC | CASSRDSFNYGYTF | TRBJ1-2 | . | . | 14 | TRBV27
TGTGCCTCAGGGGAGGGGGGCCATGAGCAGTTCTTC | CASGEGGHEQFF | TRBJ2-1 | . | once | 12 | TRBV9
TGCGCCAGCAGCCAGCACAGGGTTCCACGACTAGCGGGAACCGGGGAGCTGTTTTTT | CASSQHRVPRLAGTGELFF | TRBJ2-2 | TRBD2 | . | 19 | TRBV5-1
TGTGCCAGCAGCTCCACGTTTCTCGAGGGGGCCAGTTCCGGGGAGCTGTTTTTT | CASSSTFLEGASSGELFF | TRBJ2-2 | TRBD1 | . | 18 | TRBV7-2
TGTGCCAGCAGTTACGAGGTTGGGTATGGCTACACCTTC | CASSYEVGYGYTF | TRBJ1-2 | . | . | 13 | TRBV28
TGTGCCAGCAGTAGGCCGGGGGTCACAAATACGCAGTATTTT | CASSRPGVTNTQYF | TRBJ2-3 | . | . | 14 | TRBV27
TGTGCCAGCAGCCCCGCCCGGGGAAACCCAGATACGCAGTATTTT | CASSPARGNPDTQYF | TRBJ2-3 | . | . | 15 | TRBV7-9
TGCGCCAGCAGCCGCGGATGGAATGAGCAGTTCTTC | CASSRGWNEQFF | TRBJ2-1 | . | . | 12 | TRBV4-1
TGTGCCAGCAGCTCCGGACTAGCGGGAGGGTGGGGGGCCAACGTCCTGACTTTC | CASSSGLAGGWGANVLTF | TRBJ2-6 | TRBD2 | . | 18 | TRBV7-3
TGTGCCAGCAGACCCCGGACAGGGGAGGACTATGGCTACACCTTC | CASRPRTGEDYGYTF | TRBJ1-2 | TRBD1 | . | 15 | TRBV28
TGTGCCTGGAGTGCAGGGACAGAACGGATTAACTATGGCTACACCTTC | CAWSAGTERINYGYTF | TRBJ1-2 | TRBD1 | . | 16 | TRBV30
TGTGCCAGCAGTTTATGGGGGGGACCCTTCCAGCCCCAGCATTTT | CASSLWGGPFQPQHF | TRBJ1-5 | . | . | 15 | TRBV27
TGTGCCAGCAGCGAGAGGGGGTCCTACGAGCAGTACTTC | CASSERGSYEQYF | TRBJ2-7 | . | . | 13 | TRBV5-6
TGTGCCAGCAGCACACCCAGGGGGACACAAGATACGCAGTATTTT | CASSTPRGTQDTQYF | TRBJ2-3 | TRBD1 | . | 15 | TRBV7-9
TGTGCCAGCAGCCCCCCCAGGGGCGGCACTGAAGCTTTCTTT | CASSPPRGGTEAFF | TRBJ1-1 | . | few | 14 | TRBV9
TGCAGCGTTGAAGAAGACCGGGACGAGCAGTACTTC | CSVEEDRDEQYF | TRBJ2-7 | . | . | 12 | TRBV29-1
TGTGCCAGCAGTGATACTAGCGGTCGACCCTCCTACAATGAGCAGTTCTTC | CASSDTSGRPSYNEQFF | TRBJ2-1 | TRBD2 | . | 17 | TRBV2
TGTGCCAGCAGCCCGCGGACAGGGACTAATGAAAAACTGTTTTTT | CASSPRTGTNEKLFF | TRBJ1-4 | TRBD1 | . | 15 | TRBV9
TGTGCCAGCAGCTTCCGACTGGAAGAGACCCAGTACTTC | CASSFRLEETQYF | TRBJ2-5 | . | . | 13 | TRBV7-9
TGTGCCAGCTCACCAGAGGGACAACGCTTCTACGAGCAGTACTTC | CASSPEGQRFYEQYF | TRBJ2-7 | . | . | 15 | TRBV18
TGCAGCGTTGAGGCCTTGAGAGGTTGTCGGCCCCAGCATTTT | CSVEALRGCRPQHF | TRBJ1-5 | . | . | 14 | TRBV29-1
TGTGCCAGCAGCCCGGGAACAGGGGGCGAGCAGTACTTC | CASSPGTGGEQYF | TRBJ2-7 | TRBD1 | . | 13 | TRBV11-2
TGTGCCAGCAGTCGTCGGGAGAGGCCCCTCCACTTT | CASSRRERPLHF | TRBJ1-6 | . | . | 12 | TRBV28
TGCGCCAGCAGCCAAGAAGGAGGTCCGATAGAAGCTTTCTTT | CASSQEGGPIEAFF | TRBJ1-1 | . | . | 14 | TRBV4-1
TGTGCCAGCAGCTTGAGGGGGGGAAGGGTTTTCTTT | CASSLRGGRVFF | TRBJ1-1 | . | . | 12 | TRBV5-5
TGTGCCAGCAGCTTGGGGGGAAATGGCTACACCTTC | CASSLGGNGYTF | TRBJ1-2 | . | . | 12 | TRBV7-9
TGTGCCAGCAGCCTCGGGACATGGCTCAGAAGGGGTAGCGGGAGGTCCACAGATACGCAGTATTTT | CASSLGTWLRRGSGRSTDTQYF | TRBJ2-3 | TRBD2 | . | 22 | TRBV2
TGTGCCAGCGTCCGAAGCCGTGACTATGGCTACACCTTC | CASVRSRDYGYTF | TRBJ1-2 | . | . | 13 | TRBV2
TGTGCCAGCAGCTTAAGGGGGTCAGGGATCTCCTACAATGAGCAGTTCTTC | CASSLRGSGISYNEQFF | TRBJ2-1 | . | . | 17 | TRBV7-2
TGTGCCATCTCCCAAGCAGAGACCCAGTACTTC | CAISQAETQYF | TRBJ2-5 | . | . | 11 | TRBV10-3
TGTGCCAGCAGTCTCGGGACAGGCTATGGCTACACCTTC | CASSLGTGYGYTF | TRBJ1-2 | TRBD1 | . | 13 | TRBV27
TGTGCCATCAAGGAACAGGGTCGTACCGGGGAGCTGTTTTTT | CAIKEQGRTGELFF | TRBJ2-2 | . | . | 14 | TRBV10-3
TGTGCCAGCAGCTTGCCGGCGGTTCCTAACTATGGCTACACCTTC | CASSLPAVPNYGYTF | TRBJ1-2 | . | . | 15 | TRBV7-9
TGTGCCAGCAGCTTAGCGGGGGGACAGGGTCGCTACGAGCAGTACTTC | CASSLAGGQGRYEQYF | TRBJ2-7 | TRBD1 | . | 16 | TRBV7-9
TGTGCCAGCAGTTACGCCGGGACTAGAGAGCAGTACTTC | CASSYAGTREQYF | TRBJ2-7 | TRBD2 | . | 13 | TRBV6-5
TGTGCCAGCAGTGCGGGGGAAGCTAACTATGGCTACACCTTC | CASSAGEANYGYTF | TRBJ1-2 | . | . | 14 | TRBV27
TGTGCCAGCAGCGCCCGGGACAGTCACAACCAAGAGACCCAGTACTTC | CASSARDSHNQETQYF | TRBJ2-5 | TRBD1 | . | 16 | TRBV9
TGTGCCACCAGCAGAGACAGGGCTTATAATTCACCCCTCCACTTT | CATSRDRAYNSPLHF | TRBJ1-6 | . | . | 15 | TRBV15
TGTGCCAGCAGCTTAGCCAGGCCTAGCACAGATACGCAGTATTTT | CASSLARPSTDTQYF | TRBJ2-3 | . | . | 15 | TRBV7-9
TGTGCCACCCTGACCCGGACAGGGAGCTCCTACGAGCAGTACTTC | CATLTRTGSSYEQYF | TRBJ2-7 | TRBD1 | . | 15 | TRBV6-1
TGTGCCAGCAGTGACGGGAGTACGTACGAGCAGTACTTC | CASSDGSTYEQYF | TRBJ2-7 | . | . | 13 | TRBV2
TGTGCCAGCAGTGATTACCTAGCCGGCTCCTACGAGCAGTACTTC | CASSDYLAGSYEQYF | TRBJ2-7 | . | . | 15 | TRBV2
TGCAGCGTTGAAGGCGGGAGGGGGAATGAGCAGTTCTTC | CSVEGGRGNEQFF | TRBJ2-1 | TRBD2 | . | 13 | TRBV29-1
TGTGCCAGCAGCGATAATACCAATCCCGGGACTAGAAAGCCCAATGAGCAGTTCTTC | CASSDNTNPGTRKPNEQFF | TRBJ2-1 | TRBD2 | . | 19 | TRBV9